This T cell receptor (beta chain) was obtained from a study of blood T cell repertoires in COVID-19. Study background: Acute and convalescent COVID-19 specimens originated in the United States, Italy and Spain. Sample material is recorded as cDNA or gDNA derived from T cells, B-cell-depleted T cells, or PBMCs.

V lost 3 bases and J 2 bases, leaving 11 bases between the germline ends. This CDR3 has 15 amino acids. Germline assignment: CDR1 SNHLY and CDR2 FYNNEI. Original processing methods: Counts of nucleated cells, estimated from reference gene primer amplification, were obtained. TCRdb keeps only in-frame clones here, not all; method: immunoSEQ multiplex PCR. The DNA was the basis for D and trimming; V, J and clone size are from that table. The sample carries over 250,000 clones, 75% to 95% recorded once. Enrolment of Seattle patients took place during active infection, and they were followed longitudinally.

This clonotype originated in a person aged 18-35 years with COVID-19, enrolled during active disease. Sequencing was carried out using peripheral blood. The chain links TRBV2 to TRBJ1-3; no clear D. The CDR3 DNA sequence: TGTGCCAGCAGTGAGTGGGGAGACCCTGGAAACACCATATATTTT. Its translation is CASSEWGDPGNTIYF.